Each of the 27 T cell receptor beta chains below was sequenced from the same sample in a study of immune reconstitution after stem cell transplant in scleroderma. TCRdb re-derived calls from the RT-PCR reads in MiXCR, one entry per CDR3 protein. The sample has just under 2,000 distinct CDR3 sequences, roughly 16% seen once. Sample acquisition took place before or after autologous hematopoietic stem cell transplantation (not recorded which). The origin of the receptors is a female donor with systemic sclerosis.

This clonotype was seen repeatedly, ten times or more. The J gene is TRBJ1-1, the V gene TRBV12-3 or TRBV12-4; TRBD1 is a possible D gene (5 bases). V gave up 6 bases and J gave up 1 base, with 12 bases separating them. There are 14 residues in the CDR3. The CDR3 reads CASRRRQGNTEAFF. CDR3 nucleotides: TGTGCCAGCAGGCGACGCCAGGGGAACACTGAAGCTTTCTTT.

This clonotype was counted a few times. The J gene is TRBJ1-2, the V gene TRBV29-1; D is unresolved. The V and J ends lost 5 bases and 1 base respectively, with 11 bases between them. The CDR3 has 13 amino acids. Germline V gene data show CDR1 as SQVTM and CDR2 as ANQGSEA. CDR3 protein: CSVTDPGNYGYTF. Here the CDR3 DNA reads TGCAGCGTTACAGATCCGGGTAACTATGGCTACACCTTC. Variable domain in full (rest from reference TRBV29-1 and TRBJ1-2): SAVISQKPSRDICQRGTSLTIQCQVDSQVTMMFWYRQQPGQSLTLIATANQGSEATYESGFVIDKFPISRPNLTFSTLTVSNMSPEDSSIYLCSVTDPGNYGYTFGSGTRLTVV.

The sample holds many counts of this clonotype. The chain joins TRBV20-1 to TRBJ2-2, with D hard to call. The CDR3 is 14 amino acids. Germline lookup yields CDR1 DFQATT and CDR2 SNEGSKA (reference sequence). The V gene lost 4 bases and the J gene lost 0 bases, with 9 bases spanning the gap. CDR3 nucleotides: TGCAGTGCTATCCTAGTGGCGAACACCGGGGAGCTGTTTTTT. This gives the protein CSAILVANTGELFF.

In its sample, this clonotype ranks as medium-sized (0.01 to 0.1%). V and J are TRBV7-8 and TRBJ1-1; D remains ambiguous. This CDR3 spans 15 amino acids. V shed 2 bases and J shed 5 bases, with 15 bases lying between them. Germline V CDR1 and CDR2: SGHVS, FQNEAQ. The DNA for the CDR3 is TGTGCCAGCAGCTTAATCACCGGGTGGGGTACTGAAGCTTTCTTT. Protein product: CASSLITGWGTEAFF. Variable domain in full (rest from reference TRBV7-8 and TRBJ1-1): GAGVSQSPRYKVAKRGQDVALRCDPISGHVSLFWYQQALGQGPEFLTYFQNEAQLDKSGLPSDRFFAERPEGSVSTLKIQRTQQEDSAVYLCASSLITGWGTEAFFGQGTRLTVV.

This clonotype is medium-sized (0.01 to 0.1%) within its sample. Here the CDR3 reads CSVHEQVTTGELFF. The CDR3 coding sequence is TGCAGCGTCCATGAACAGGTTACCACCGGGGAGCTGTTTTTT. The chain has TRBV29-1 and TRBJ2-2; possibly TRBD1 for D (5 bases). V was clipped by 6 bases and J by 4 bases, with 15 bases between them. The CDR3 length is 14 residues. The V gene's germline CDR1 is SQVTM and CDR2 ANQGSEA.

Turning to this clonotype: This may stem from a read error, because a much larger clone lies one nucleotide away. The chain employs TRBV7-2 and TRBJ2-2; 8 positions agree with TRBD1. CDR3 size: 15 residues. Germline-derived CDR1 and CDR2 are SGHTA and FQGNSA. In DNA form, the CDR3 reads TGTGCCAGCCTAAGGGACAGGCGTTCCACCGGGGAGCTGCTTTTT. Translating gives CASLRDRRSTGELLF.

The V and J genes are TRBV7-2 and TRBJ2-7, with a tentative D call TRBD1 (5 bases). The CDR3 has 15 amino acids. V lost 0 bases and J 2 bases, leaving 11 bases between the germline ends. Germline V gene data show CDR1 as SGHTA and CDR2 as FQGNSA. CDR3 sequence reads: CASSLAPGLAYEQYF. Written as DNA, the CDR3 is TGTGCCAGCAGCTTAGCGCCAGGGTTGGCCTACGAGCAGTACTTC.

By sample fraction, this clonotype is medium-sized. This chain uses TRBV7-9 with TRBJ2-1, with TRBD2 as a possible D gene (6 bases). The CDR3 sequence is 16 residues long. Germline-derived CDR1 and CDR2 are SEHNR and FQNEAQ (reference sequence). The V and J ends lost 0 bases and 6 bases respectively, with 15 bases between them. Here the CDR3 DNA reads TGTGCCAGCAGCTTAGCCATAGCGGATTTTGGCAATGAGCAGTTCTTC. It specifies CASSLAIADFGNEQFF.

The genes are TRBV7-2 and TRBJ1-4; D perhaps matches TRBD1 (6 bases). The CDR3 has 15 residues. The germline V gene encodes CDR1 SGHTA and CDR2 FQGNSA. V gave up 5 bases and J gave up 8 bases, with 18 bases separating them. This CDR3 is CASSPYGGQNEKLFF. Written as DNA, the CDR3 is TGTGCCAGCAGCCCCTACGGGGGGCAGAACGAAAAACTGTTTTTT.

The V call is TRBV19, the J call TRBJ2-7; perhaps D is TRBD1 or TRBD2 (5 bases each). In germline, CDR1 is LNHDA, CDR2 SQIVND (reference sequence). The CDR3 spans 15 residues. The V end lost 4 bases, the J end lost 1 base, and 14 bases lay between the germline ends. For the CDR3, the DNA is TGTGCCAGTAGTAAATCCGGGACGCCATCCTACGAGCAGTACTTC. This encodes CASSKSGTPSYEQYF.

The chain recombines TRBV10-1 with TRBJ1-1; 9 positions agree with TRBD1. There are 13 residues in the CDR3. Unmatched junction bases numbered 3, after V lost 5 bases and J lost 5 bases. The V gene's germline CDR1 is WNHNN and CDR2 SYGVQD (reference sequence). This CDR3 reads CASSRDRVTEAFF. The CDR3, as DNA: TGCGCCAGCAGTCGGGACAGGGTGACTGAAGCTTTCTTT.

This clonotype was seen a handful of times. The rearrangement links TRBV7-2 to TRBJ2-7, with 8 bases that match TRBD1. Losses at the gene ends were 3 bases for V and 0 bases for J; bases not matched to a gene: 7. The CDR3 has 16 residues. CDR1 and CDR2 from the germline V gene are SGHTA and FQGNSA. CDR3 sequence: CASSLQGQAASYEQYF. CDR3 in DNA: TGTGCCAGCAGCTTGCAGGGACAGGCTGCCTCCTACGAGCAGTACTTC.

CDR3 nucleotides: TGTGCCAGCAGCTCCTGGACTAGGGAGACCCAGTACTTC. Protein sequence: CASSSWTRETQYF. This chain connects TRBV7-2 to TRBJ2-5; 7 positions agree with TRBD2. Germline CDR1 SGHTA, CDR2 FQGNSA. V shed 4 bases, J shed 5 bases, and the junction held 4 bases outside the gene matches. The CDR3 is 13 amino acids.

This clonotype counts as medium-sized. The CDR3 DNA is TGCGCCAGCAGCTTGGCCGAAGGTCCCGGCTACACCTTC. This encodes CASSLAEGPGYTF. The chain is built from TRBV5-1 and TRBJ1-2; D is unresolved. The CDR3 length is 13 residues. V lost 0 bases, J lost 8 bases, and 11 bases lay in between. CDR1 is SGHRS, CDR2 YFSETQ, per germline.

Relative to its sample, this clonotype is medium-sized. The gene calls are TRBV10-3 and TRBJ2-2, with no clear D. Trimming left V 7 bases short and J 2 bases short, with 11 bases between. This CDR3 contains 14 residues. CDR1 is ENHRY and CDR2 is SYGVKD in the germline V gene. CDR3 loop: CAITPVSNTGELFF. The CDR3 DNA reads TGTGCCATCACGCCTGTATCCAACACCGGGGAGCTGTTTTTT.

By proportion, this clonotype is medium-sized. The chain recombines TRBV3-1 with TRBJ1-2, with D possibly matching TRBD1 (6 bases). Germline V CDR1 and CDR2: LGHDT, YNNKEL (reference sequence). Between the trimmed V and J ends, which lost 6 bases and 10 bases, there was a span of 18 bases. The CDR3 length is 13 residues. The CDR3, as DNA: TGTGCCAGCAGTCCTACAGGGATATCAGTCTACACCTTC. Its translation: CASSPTGISVYTF.

This clonotype is labeled as medium-sized. The CDR3 is CASSLGKNTEAFF. CDR3 DNA: TGTGCCAGCAGTTTAGGAAAGAACACTGAAGCTTTCTTT. The chain has TRBV12-3 or TRBV12-4 and TRBJ1-1; D gene ambiguous. This CDR3 spans 13 amino acids. Trimming shortened V by 1 base and J by 1 base, and 4 bases separated the two germline ends.

This clonotype is classed as medium-sized. V and J are TRBV7-2 and TRBJ2-7; D may be TRBD2 (5 bases). The germline V gene encodes CDR1 SGHTA and CDR2 FQGNSA. The CDR3 has 15 amino acids. V lost 5 bases and J 0 bases, leaving 14 bases between the germline ends. The CDR3 here is CASSPSPFPSYEQYF. The DNA for the CDR3 is TGTGCCAGCAGCCCTAGCCCATTTCCCTCCTACGAGCAGTACTTC.

J is TRBJ2-5 and V is TRBV11-3; D is perhaps TRBD2 (6 bases). The CDR3 length is 13 residues. V shed 7 bases and J shed 5 bases, with 14 bases lying between them. Germline-derived CDR1 and CDR2 are SGHNT and YENEEA. The CDR3 protein is CASKGGGAETQYF. The CDR3 region has the DNA TGTGCCAGCAAGGGCGGAGGGGCGGAGACCCAGTACTTC.

As for this clonotype: Germline and junction disagree at one end, which may indicate a read error. The chain links TRBV7-2 to TRBJ1-1; D is ambiguous. The CDR3 totals 11 residues. Germline V CDR1 and CDR2: SGHTA, FQGNSA. The DNA of the CDR3 is TGTGTCAGCAGCTTAAACACTGAAGCTTTTTTT. Amino acid sequence: CVSSLNTEAFF.

Many counts were recorded for this clonotype. J is TRBJ2-1 and V is TRBV4-2; 14 bases align to TRBD2. The CDR3 has 16 residues. J lost 9 bases, V lost 1 base, and 5 bases had no gene match. Germline V gene lookup returns CDR1 LGHNA and CDR2 YNFKEQ. The CDR3 loop reads CASSQVGTSGSLEQFF. As DNA, the CDR3 is TGTGCCAGCAGCCAAGTCGGGACTAGCGGGAGTCTTGAGCAGTTCTTC.

This chain joins TRBV19 and TRBJ2-4; 8 bases are a match to TRBD1. The CDR3 totals 15 residues. V trimming: 4 bases; J trimming: 9 bases; junction bases outside the gene matches: 11. The germline V gene has CDR1 LNHDA and CDR2 SQIVND (reference sequence). CDR3 DNA: TGTGCCAGTAGTACCGGACAGGGCGGAGGTAGCATTCAGTACTTC. Protein product: CASSTGQGGGSIQYF.

This clonotype is judged medium-sized (0.01 to 0.1%). The chain employs TRBV20-1 and TRBJ1-2; perhaps TRBD1 as D (5 bases). The CDR3 length is 13 residues. Germline V gene lookup returns CDR1 DFQATT and CDR2 SNEGSKA (reference sequence). V was trimmed by 6 bases and J by 4 bases, leaving 15 bases between them. The CDR3 is CSAQGTHSYGYTF. The DNA for the CDR3 is TGCAGTGCCCAGGGCACTCACTCCTATGGCTACACCTTC.

This clonotype occurred a few times. This sequence joins TRBV6-1 and TRBJ1-5; D gene uncertain. The length of the CDR3 is 15 residues. Trimming took off 0 bases at V and 3 bases at J, with 9 bases between the two ends. Germline CDR1 and CDR2: MNHNS and SASEGT. The CDR3 loop is CASSEAGRFNQPQHF. CDR3 sequence (DNA): TGTGCCAGCAGTGAAGCCGGGCGCTTCAATCAGCCCCAGCATTTT.

This chain connects TRBV7-2 to TRBJ1-5; TRBD1 is a possible D gene (5 bases). Germline assignment: CDR1 SGHTA and CDR2 FQGNSA. This CDR3 is 15 amino acids long. Trimming left V 4 bases short and J 3 bases short, with 13 bases between. As DNA, the CDR3 is TGTGCCAGCAGCTCGGCAGGGTCCCCCAATCAGCCCCAGCATTTT. It is translated as CASSSAGSPNQPQHF.

This CDR3 is CASSLNWQTQYF. CDR3 sequence (DNA): TGTGCCAGCAGCTTAAACTGGCAGACCCAGTACTTC. The J gene is TRBJ2-5, the V gene TRBV7-9; D call uncertain. V was cut by 2 bases and J by 6 bases, with 7 bases left in between. The length of the CDR3 is 12 residues. Germline CDR1 SEHNR, CDR2 FQNEAQ (reference sequence).

By sample fraction, this clonotype is medium-sized. The CDR3 DNA is TGTGCCAGCGGAACTGAAAGCTCCTACGAGCAGTACTTC. Translated, it gives CASGTESSYEQYF. The chain carries TRBV12-3 or TRBV12-4 and TRBJ2-7; unclear D gene. The V and J ends lost 8 bases and 0 bases respectively, with 11 bases between them. This CDR3 contains 13 residues.